The 17 T cell receptor beta chains listed next were all sequenced from one sample in a study of patients and donors after allogeneic stem cell transplantation. One entry per CDR3 protein, called by TCRdb with MiXCR from the RT-PCR reads. The data show about 960,000 distinct CDR3 sequences, around 17% seen once. The specimen sequenced was blood, either unsorted or a sorted T cell fraction (not recorded which). All receptors derive from a human donor who was either an allogeneic HSCT recipient or a stem cell or donor lymphocyte infusion donor (not recorded which). It is not recorded whose cells these are; they may come from a transplant donor.

The rearrangement uses TRBV6-1 and TRBJ2-1, with 9 bases matching TRBD2. The CDR3 contains 15 residues. The V segment lost 8 bases and the J segment 1 base; nucleotides outside the gene matches: 6. The germline CDR1 and CDR2 sequences are MNHNS and SASEGT. The CDR3 here is CASQREAGSYNEQFF. The CDR3 bases are TGTGCCAGCCAGCGGGAGGCCGGATCCTACAATGAGCAGTTCTTC.

The table lists this clonotype with a few counts. This chain uses TRBV5-1 with TRBJ1-4; weak D call: TRBD1 (5 bases). The CDR3 has 17 residues. With 4 bases removed from V and 0 bases from J, the gap between germline ends came to 16 bases. Germline V CDR1 and CDR2: SGHRS, YFSETQ. CDR3 protein: CASSLRPGGATNEKLFF. CDR3 DNA sequence: TGCGCCAGCAGCCTACGCCCTGGGGGGGCAACTAATGAAAAACTGTTTTTT. The full variable domain, with the rest looked up from reference TRBV5-1 and TRBJ1-4, is KAGVTQTPRYLIKTRGQQVTLSCSPISGHRSVSWYQQTPGQGLQFLFEYFSETQRNKGNFPGRFSGRQFSNSRSEMNVSTLELGDSALYLCASSLRPGGATNEKLFFGSGTQLSVL.

The chain is built from TRBV20-1 and TRBJ2-7; 10 nucleotides line up with TRBD2. The CDR3 is 14 amino acids. Germline-derived CDR1 and CDR2 are DFQATT and SNEGSKA (reference sequence). V lost 2 bases to trimming and J lost 4 bases; unmatched junction nucleotides: 5. CDR3 sequence reads: CSARQAGGFYEQYF. CDR3 DNA: TGCAGTGCTAGACAAGCGGGAGGGTTTTACGAGCAGTACTTC.

This clonotype was found many times. This chain joins TRBV24-1 and TRBJ1-2; the D is unclear. In germline, CDR1 is KGHDR, CDR2 SFDVKD. The germline V and J ends were trimmed by 3 bases and 1 base, with 5 bases remaining between them. This CDR3 region has 13 residues. In DNA form, the CDR3 reads TGTGCCACCAGTGATCCCAGTAACTATGGCTACACCTTC. It encodes CATSDPSNYGYTF.

This rearrangement joins TRBV2 to TRBJ2-2; no reliable D call. The V and J ends lost 6 bases and 7 bases respectively, with 15 bases between them. The length of the CDR3 is 14 residues. Germline V gene lookup returns CDR1 SNHLY and CDR2 FYNNEI. The CDR3 protein is CASRGTTHGGELFF. The CDR3 coding sequence is TGTGCCAGCAGAGGTACGACCCACGGCGGGGAGCTGTTTTTT.

There are many counts of this clonotype. The rearrangement links TRBV25-1 to TRBJ2-7; a weak D match, TRBD2 (7 bases). CDR3 length: 13 residues. Trimming cost V 6 bases and J 5 bases, with 14 bases left between them. Looked up from germline, CDR1 is MGHDK and CDR2 is SYGVNS. The CDR3 DNA sequence: TGTGCCAGCAGCCTAGGGGGGGGGGACGAGCAGTACTTC. Translated: CASSLGGGDEQYF.

The gene calls are TRBV6-1 and TRBJ1-2, with D unresolved. V was trimmed by 3 bases and J by 0 bases, leaving 8 bases between them. The length of the CDR3 is 14 residues. CDR1 MNHNS and CDR2 SASEGT come from the germline V gene. As DNA, the CDR3 is TGTGCCAGCAGTGATGCGGCGTCTAACTATGGCTACACCTTC. It codes for CASSDAASNYGYTF.

The chain combines TRBV7-8 with TRBJ1-5, with D unresolved. This CDR3 has 19 amino acids. V gave up 0 bases and J gave up 0 bases, with 18 bases separating them. CDR1 is SGHVS and CDR2 is FQNEAQ in the germline V gene. The CDR3 DNA reads as TGTGCCAGCAGCTTAGCTCCACCAGCCGCCACATATAGCAATCAGCCCCAGCATTTT. Amino acids: CASSLAPPAATYSNQPQHF.

Only a few counts were recorded for this clonotype. V is TRBV19 and J is TRBJ2-1, with TRBD2 matching over 8 bases. The CDR3 contains 11 residues. Germline lookup yields CDR1 LNHDA and CDR2 SQIVND (reference sequence). The CDR3 reads CGSGGPIEQFF. As DNA, the CDR3 is TGTGGATCGGGAGGGCCTATTGAGCAGTTCTTC.

This clonotype turned up a few times. CDR3 region: CATSDFGTGGRETQYF. In nucleotides, the CDR3 is TGTGCCACCAGTGATTTCGGTACAGGGGGCAGGGAGACCCAGTACTTC. This chain uses TRBV24-1 with TRBJ2-5; 9 positions agree with TRBD1. The CDR3 totals 16 residues. Unmatched junction bases numbered 7, after V lost 1 base and J lost 5 bases. Germline assignment: CDR1 KGHDR and CDR2 SFDVKD.

CDR3 sequence (DNA): TGTGCCAGCAGCTTAACGTACAATCAGCCCCAGCATTTT. Amino acid sequence: CASSLTYNQPQHF. The chain links TRBV7-2 to TRBJ1-5; D remains ambiguous. Trimming stripped 2 bases from V and 3 bases from J, with 5 bases between. CDR3 length: 13 residues. Germline CDR1 is SGHTA and CDR2 is FQGNSA.

The chain is built from TRBV7-9 and TRBJ2-7; D perhaps matches TRBD1 (5 bases). Germline values: CDR1 SEHNR, CDR2 FQNEAQ (reference sequence). CDR3 length: 14 amino acids. The ends were cut back, 4 bases at V and 5 bases at J, with 15 bases in the middle. CDR3 protein: CASSSTGAKDEQYF. The CDR3 coding sequence is TGTGCCAGCAGCTCGACTGGGGCTAAGGACGAGCAGTACTTC.

This clonotype was observed many times. The chain has TRBV15 and TRBJ1-5; D uncertain. The CDR3 covers 14 residues. V shed 3 bases and J shed 2 bases, with 8 bases lying between them. Germline V CDR1 and CDR2: LNHNV, YYDKDF (reference sequence). The CDR3 nucleotides are TGTGCCACCAGCAGCCGGCTGGGCAATCAGCCCCAGCATTTT. This gives the protein CATSSRLGNQPQHF.

The chain employs TRBV5-1 and TRBJ1-1, with 7 bases matching TRBD1. Trimming cost V 0 bases and J 1 base; bases outside gene matches: 9. The length of the CDR3 is 17 residues. Germline CDR1 SGHRS, CDR2 YFSETQ. CDR3 bases: TGCGCCAGCAGCTTGGGGGTTTACAGGGGCGGGAACACTGAAGCTTTCTTT. It yields the protein CASSLGVYRGGNTEAFF.

Written as DNA, the CDR3 is TGCGCCAGCAGCTTGGGCCGGGACAGCCTAAAGAACACTGAAGCTTTCTTT. Its protein product is CASSLGRDSLKNTEAFF. The V call is TRBV5-1, the J call TRBJ1-1, with 7 bases fitting TRBD1. The CDR3 covers 17 residues. Germline V CDR1 and CDR2: SGHRS, YFSETQ. The ends lost 0 bases at V and 1 base at J; junction bases unmatched: 9.

This clonotype was observed a few times. This sequence joins TRBV27 and TRBJ2-3; D gene unclear. Germline V lookup: CDR1 MNHEY, CDR2 SMNVEV (reference sequence). This CDR3 spans 12 amino acids. V was clipped by 10 bases and J by 8 bases, with 16 bases between them. The CDR3: CAIGLLGGTQYF. The CDR3, as DNA: TGTGCCATCGGGCTGCTGGGTGGTACGCAGTATTTT.

This clonotype was seen more than once but under ten times. The V and J genes are TRBV2 and TRBJ1-5; 7 bases line up with TRBD1. The CDR3 runs to 16 residues. The trim removed 3 bases at V and 3 bases at J, leaving 8 bases unmatched. CDR1 is SNHLY and CDR2 is FYNNEI in the germline V gene. CDR3 bases: TGTGCCAGCAGTGAGGGGACAGTGCGACCCAATCAGCCCCAGCATTTT. Translating it yields CASSEGTVRPNQPQHF.